This T cell receptor (beta chain) was recorded in a study of post-analysis software for immune sequencing data. At the level of the study: There were relapsing-remitting, secondary progressive and progressive-relapsing multiple sclerosis among the disease courses included. Whole-study results and caveats: With TRBV5-6, TRBV5-1 and TRBV20-1 included, about 5 TRBV segments were more frequent in patients than in controls. Normalized Chao1 diversity was significantly lower in multiple sclerosis patients than in controls. Batch-mates among the samples co-clustered strongly by F measure.

Sequencing libraries made from TCR beta cDNA carried unique molecular identifiers. With roughly 1 to 11 million T cells as the source, roughly 0.5 million cDNA molecules resulted. TCRdb re-called the PCR reads with MiXCR, one entry per CDR3 protein. Seen here are roughly 800,000 distinct CDR3 sequences, around 53% observed once, and the top ten hold over 4%. J gave up 3 bases and V 3 bases, and 11 bases lay outside the gene matches. Germline V lookup: CDR1 DFQATT, CDR2 SNEGSKA (reference sequence). CDR3 length: 16 amino acids. This clonotype has only a few counts. Its antigen is undetermined. The gene calls are TRBV20-1 and TRBJ2-7, with TRBD1 matching over 10 bases. The TCR comes from a girl aged 10-17 years with multiple sclerosis. What was sequenced was blood. This chain's CDR3 is CSASRIGTGVNYEQYF. The CDR3 DNA sequence: TGCAGTGCTAGCAGAATAGGGACAGGGGTTAACTACGAGCAGTACTTC.